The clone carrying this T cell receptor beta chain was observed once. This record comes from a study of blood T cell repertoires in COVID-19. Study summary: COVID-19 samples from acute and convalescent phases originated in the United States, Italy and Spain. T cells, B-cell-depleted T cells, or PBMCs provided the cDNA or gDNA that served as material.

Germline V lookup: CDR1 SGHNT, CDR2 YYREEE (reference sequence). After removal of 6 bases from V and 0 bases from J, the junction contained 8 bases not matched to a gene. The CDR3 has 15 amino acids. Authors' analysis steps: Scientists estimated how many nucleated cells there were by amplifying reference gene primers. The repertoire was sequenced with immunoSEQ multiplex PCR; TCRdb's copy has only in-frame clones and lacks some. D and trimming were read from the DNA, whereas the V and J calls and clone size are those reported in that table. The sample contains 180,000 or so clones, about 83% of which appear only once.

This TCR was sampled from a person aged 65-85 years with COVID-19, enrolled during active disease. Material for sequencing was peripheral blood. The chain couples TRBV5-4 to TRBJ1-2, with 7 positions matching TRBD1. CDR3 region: CASIDRAASNYGYTF. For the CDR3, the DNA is TGTGCCAGCATCGACAGGGCAGCCTCTAACTATGGCTACACCTTC.